This T cell receptor beta chain was captured in a study of shared clonotypes between healthy human individuals. With 2 bases removed from V and 5 bases from J, the gap between germline ends came to 13 bases. The CDR3 is 14 residues long. From germline, CDR1 is SEHNR and CDR2 FQNEAQ (reference sequence). Authors' analysis steps: Quality scores were absent from the junction-only immunoSEQ sequences, so filtering differed. Assay used: immunoSEQ multiplex PCR; TCRdb lists only in-frame clones, some missing. D and trimming were read from the DNA, whereas the V and J calls and clone size are those reported in that table. The data contain approximately 1.4 million clones, approximately 98% of them seen just once; the ten biggest clones take up about 0.42%. Overall study findings and caveats: What naive subsets generally showed was a larger estimated richness than memory subsets showed.

CD45RA+ naive and CD45RA-negative memory subsets were separated from CD4+ cells. This clone was recorded once. The antigen is unknown. The chain links TRBV7-9 to TRBJ2-7; D is perhaps TRBD1 (5 bases). This TCR came from a young man in good health. Sequenced input: naive CD4+ T cells sorted from blood. Indicated subset: CD45RA+ positively selected. CDR3 region: CASSLLQAGDEQYF. The CDR3 DNA follows: TGTGCCAGCAGCTTATTACAGGCCGGTGACGAGCAGTACTTC.